These 32 T cell receptor beta chains originate from one sample sequenced in a study of T-cell memory formation after mild COVID-19. In TCRdb, the 5' RACE reads were re-called with MiXCR into one record per CDR3 protein. This table holds about 360,000 distinct CDR3 sequences, about an eighth found once. The sequencing input was PBMCs or a T cell subset sorted from them (not recorded which). The receptors were gathered from a man aged 18 to 29 who had mild COVID-19 (a few samples of this study predate the infection). Cell type and time point are not known.

This clonotype was seen ten or more times. The CDR3 loop reads CASSPGGGADQPQHF. The CDR3 nucleotides are TGTGCCAGCTCACCGGGGGGGGGTGCCGATCAGCCCCAGCATTTT. The rearrangement joins TRBV18 to TRBJ1-5; possible D gene TRBD1, 5 bases. This CDR3 spans 15 amino acids. In germline, CDR1 is KGHSH, CDR2 LQKENI. Trimming removed 3 bases at V and 5 bases at J, with 14 bases between.

The chain uses TRBV19 and TRBJ1-1, with D tentatively TRBD1 (6 bases). The CDR3 extends over 15 amino acids. V was trimmed by 0 bases and J by 4 bases, leaving 12 bases between them. The germline V gene has CDR1 LNHDA and CDR2 SQIVND (reference sequence). The CDR3 loop is CASSIDSGHLTEAFF. The DNA of the CDR3 is TGTGCCAGTAGTATAGATTCGGGACATCTCACTGAAGCTTTCTTT. The whole variable domain, remainder taken from reference TRBV19 and TRBJ1-1, is DGGITQSPKYLFRKEGQNVTLSCEQNLNHDAMYWYRQDPGQGLRLIYYSQIVNDFQKGDIAEGYSVSREKKESFPLTVTSAQKNPTAFYLCASSIDSGHLTEAFFGQGTRLTVV.

The rearrangement links TRBV4-1 to TRBJ1-5; D gene unclear. This CDR3 region has 16 residues. Germline CDR1 MGHRA, CDR2 YSYEKL. V gave up 1 base and J gave up 3 bases, with 13 bases separating them. The CDR3 bases are TGCGCCAGCAGCCAAGGGAGAGGATTAGACAATCAGCCCCAGCATTTT. Its protein is CASSQGRGLDNQPQHF.

This clonotype has more than one count but fewer than ten. The gene calls are TRBV25-1 and TRBJ1-2, with TRBD1 matching 8 bases. The CDR3 runs to 13 residues. Germline trimming cut 8 bases from V and 8 bases from J; bases unmatched to any gene: 10. Germline V CDR1 and CDR2: MGHDK, SYGVNS. This CDR3 is CASHEAGTGGYTF. The CDR3 nucleotides are TGTGCCAGCCACGAAGCCGGGACAGGAGGCTACACCTTC.

V and J are TRBV18 and TRBJ2-3; 8 bases map to TRBD1. The CDR3 has 15 residues. V lost 4 bases to trimming and J lost 4 bases; unmatched junction nucleotides: 7. Germline loops: CDR1 KGHSH, CDR2 LQKENI. CDR3 sequence reads: CASSQQGVVADTQYF. The DNA of the CDR3 is TGTGCCAGCTCACAACAGGGGGTTGTCGCAGATACGCAGTATTTT.

This clonotype has a count of ten or more. This chain joins TRBV7-6 and TRBJ2-7; 10 bases match TRBD1. CDR3 length: 17 amino acids. J gave up 0 bases and V 3 bases, and 8 bases lay outside the gene matches. The germline gives CDR1 SGHVS, CDR2 FNYEAQ. The CDR3 DNA sequence: TGTGCCAGCAGCTTTTCCCGGACAGGGGGGAGCTCCTACGAGCAGTACTTC. Translated: CASSFSRTGGSSYEQYF.

In its sample, this clonotype was seen a few times. This chain uses TRBV7-2 with TRBJ2-7; tentatively, D is TRBD1 or TRBD2 (5 bases each). Germline CDR1 and CDR2: SGHTA and FQGNSA. V lost 2 bases and J lost 4, with 15 bases in between. The CDR3 runs 15 residues. For the CDR3, the DNA is TGTGCCAGCAGCTTACGGGCAGGGAGAGGATACGAGCAGTACGTC. Protein product: CASSLRAGRGYEQYV.

This clonotype has only a few counts. V is TRBV9 and J is TRBJ2-5; 8 bases are a match to TRBD1. Germline V lookup: CDR1 SGDLS, CDR2 YYNGEE. J gave up 5 bases and V 3 bases, and 6 bases lay outside the gene matches. This CDR3 spans 14 amino acids. The CDR3 DNA is TGTGCCAGCAGCGGCGGCTACAGGGGGGAGACCCAGTACTTC. As protein: CASSGGYRGETQYF.

The chain has TRBV18 and TRBJ2-3; TRBD1 aligns across 10 bases. CDR1 is KGHSH, CDR2 LQKENI, per germline. The J segment lost 4 bases and the V segment lost 4 bases, leaving 5 bases of the junction unmatched. The CDR3 sequence is 15 residues long. CDR3 protein: CASSLGTGAPDTQYF. DNA of the CDR3: TGTGCCAGCTCACTCGGGACAGGGGCCCCAGATACGCAGTATTTT.

In this sample, this clonotype turned up a few times. V and J are TRBV5-1 and TRBJ2-1, with TRBD1 identical over 7 bases. The CDR3 has 13 residues. The V and J ends lost 2 bases and 15 bases, in that order; junction bases with no gene match: 11. Germline-derived CDR1 and CDR2 are SGHRS and YFSETQ. CDR3: CASSLNTGERAFF. The CDR3 region has the DNA TGCGCCAGCAGCTTAAATACAGGGGAGAGGGCGTTCTTC. Filled out from reference TRBV5-1 and TRBJ2-1, the complete variable domain reads KAGVTQTPRYLIKTRGQQVTLSCSPISGHRSVSWYQQTPGQGLQFLFEYFSETQRNKGNFPGRFSGRQFSNSRSEMNVSTLELGDSALYLCASSLNTGERAFFGPGTRLTVL.

This clonotype was detected many times. The chain recombines TRBV7-9 with TRBJ2-2; 8 bases align to TRBD2. From germline, CDR1 is SEHNR and CDR2 FQNEAQ (reference sequence). With V trimmed by 3 bases and J by 4 bases, 4 bases remained unmatched. CDR3 size: 15 residues. CDR3 in amino acids: CASSLRGAGTGELFF. The CDR3 DNA follows: TGTGCCAGCAGCTTGCGGGGGGCCGGCACCGGGGAGCTGTTTTTT.

The CDR3 DNA sequence: TGTGCCAGCTCACCAACAGAGAATAATTCACCCCTCCACTTT. It codes for CASSPTENNSPLHF. The rearrangement links TRBV18 to TRBJ1-6; D remains unclear. Looked up from germline, CDR1 is KGHSH and CDR2 is LQKENI. The V gene lost 2 bases and the J gene lost 5 bases, with 7 bases spanning the gap. This CDR3 is 14 amino acids long.

Only a few counts were recorded for this clonotype. V and J are TRBV24-1 and TRBJ2-1; TRBD2 matches at 15 bases. Germline trimming cut 7 bases from V and 7 bases from J; bases unmatched to any gene: 7. The CDR3 extends over 16 amino acids. Germline CDR1 is KGHDR and CDR2 is SFDVKD. The CDR3 loop is CATSNGLAGGRNEQFF. The DNA of the CDR3 is TGTGCCACCAGCAACGGACTAGCGGGGGGGCGGAATGAGCAGTTCTTC.

The table lists this clonotype with a few counts. The J gene is TRBJ2-1, the V gene TRBV6-2 or TRBV6-3; D possibly corresponds to TRBD2 (5 bases). V was pared by 0 bases and J by 5 bases, with 11 bases between. The CDR3 length is 15 residues. Germline-derived CDR1 and CDR2 are MNHEY and SVGEGT. CDR3 nucleotide sequence: TGTGCCAGCAGTTACTCACGGGGTTCCAACAATGAGCAGTTCTTC. Amino acids: CASSYSRGSNNEQFF.

In its sample, this clonotype was seen a few times. The CDR3 DNA reads TGTGCCAGCAGCTTATTCGAGGAGGGGGAGCAGTACGTC. Translated, it gives CASSLFEEGEQYV. This chain connects TRBV7-9 to TRBJ2-7; tentative D call: TRBD2 (6 bases). V dropped 2 bases and J dropped 7 bases, with 12 bases sitting between them. This CDR3 region has 13 residues. CDR1 SEHNR and CDR2 FQNEAQ come from the germline V gene (reference sequence).

This clonotype was counted between two and nine times. The chain couples TRBV6-5 to TRBJ2-1, with 7 nucleotides matching TRBD2. Germline values: CDR1 MNHEY, CDR2 SVGAGI. The CDR3 sequence is 20 residues long. The V and J ends lost 0 bases and 0 bases, in that order; junction bases with no gene match: 14. The CDR3 sequence: CASSYSKGPDASGSYNEQFF. In DNA, the CDR3 is TGTGCCAGCAGTTACTCGAAGGGGCCCGATGCTAGCGGCTCCTACAATGAGCAGTTCTTC.

The rearrangement uses TRBV7-6 and TRBJ2-5; the match to TRBD1 covers 10 bases. The CDR3 has 17 amino acids. V was clipped by 5 bases and J by 3 bases; unmatched bases: 12. The germline gives CDR1 SGHVS, CDR2 FNYEAQ. DNA of the CDR3: TGTGCCAGCAGCAGGGGGCTGGGACAGGGGTTCAAAGAGACCCAGTACTTC. It yields the protein CASSRGLGQGFKETQYF.

This sequence joins TRBV5-1 and TRBJ1-4, with 7 bases aligning to TRBD1. The V segment lost 4 bases and the J segment 8 bases; nucleotides outside the gene matches: 5. Germline values: CDR1 SGHRS, CDR2 YFSETQ. This CDR3 has 13 residues. The CDR3 protein is CASSPGTEEKLFF. In DNA form, the CDR3 reads TGCGCCAGCAGCCCCGGGACAGAGGAAAAACTGTTTTTT.

There are a few counts of this clonotype. V is TRBV5-6 and J is TRBJ1-1, with TRBD1 matching over 7 bases. The CDR3 length is 15 residues. Unmatched junction bases numbered 8, after V lost 5 bases and J lost 1 base. In germline, CDR1 is SGHDT, CDR2 YYEEEE. CDR3 sequence reads: CASRGERDRNTEAFF. Here the CDR3 DNA reads TGTGCCAGCAGGGGGGAGCGGGACAGGAACACTGAAGCTTTCTTT.

This clonotype was seen many times. The chain couples TRBV5-1 to TRBJ1-3, with D maybe TRBD1 (5 bases). Germline values: CDR1 SGHRS, CDR2 YFSETQ. V lost 4 bases and J 2 bases, leaving 10 bases between the germline ends. CDR3 size: 14 residues. DNA for the CDR3: TGCGCCAGCAGCAGAGGGACGGCTGGAAACACCATATATTTT. It codes for CASSRGTAGNTIYF.

This clonotype was seen many times. The V gene is TRBV5-1, the J gene TRBJ2-5; TRBD1 aligns across 10 bases. The CDR3 length is 16 residues. Germline-derived CDR1 and CDR2 are SGHRS and YFSETQ. V was clipped by 2 bases and J by 4 bases; unmatched bases: 8. CDR3 DNA sequence: TGCGCCAGCAGCTTAGAGGGGACAGGGGATGGAGAGACCCAGTACTTC. It is translated as CASSLEGTGDGETQYF.

This clonotype was counted between two and nine times. The CDR3 spells CASSLGDPGRDTQYF. Here the CDR3 DNA reads TGCGCCAGCAGCTTGGGGGACCCAGGGAGAGATACGCAGTATTTT. The V gene is TRBV5-1, the J gene TRBJ2-3; the D call may be TRBD1 or TRBD2 (5 bases each). The CDR3 consists of 15 residues. CDR1 and CDR2 from the germline V gene are SGHRS and YFSETQ. V lost 0 bases to trimming and J lost 5 bases, with 13 bases between them.

This sequence joins TRBV5-1 and TRBJ2-3, with D possibly matching TRBD2 (6 bases). V lost 7 bases, J lost 3 bases, and 15 bases lay in between. Germline CDR1 and CDR2: SGHRS and YFSETQ. The CDR3 is 14 amino acids. CDR3 nucleotide sequence: TGCGCCAGCGGCCGGGGGAAAGGGACAGATACGCAGTATTTT. The encoded protein is CASGRGKGTDTQYF.

This clonotype turned up a few times. The rearrangement links TRBV5-6 to TRBJ2-7; TRBD2 agrees at 9 bases. After removal of 5 bases from V and 6 bases from J, the junction contained 9 bases not matched to a gene. Looked up from germline, CDR1 is SGHDT and CDR2 is YYEEEE. The CDR3 loop spans 14 amino acids. CDR3 nucleotides: TGTGCCAGCAGGAGTATAGCGGGGGCACGCGAGCAGTACGTC. This translates into CASRSIAGAREQYV.

This clonotype was seen a handful of times. The rearrangement links TRBV3-1 to TRBJ2-1; TRBD1 matches 10 bases. The CDR3 runs 17 residues. V shed 1 base, J shed 9 bases, and the junction held 12 bases outside the gene matches. Germline V gene sequence: CDR1 LGHDT, CDR2 YNNKEL (reference sequence). CDR3 protein: CASSQAVQGTGVSEQFF. CDR3 in DNA: TGTGCCAGCAGCCAAGCCGTTCAGGGGACAGGGGTTTCTGAGCAGTTCTTC.

The rearrangement links TRBV19 to TRBJ1-1; D possibly corresponds to TRBD1 (5 bases). The CDR3 length is 14 residues. The germline V gene encodes CDR1 LNHDA and CDR2 SQIVND (reference sequence). Trimming took off 9 bases at V and 5 bases at J, with 19 bases between the two ends. The CDR3 DNA reads TGTGCCAGCCAAAGGGTGGGGGTAAGAACTGAAGCTTTCTTT. It translates to CASQRVGVRTEAFF.

This clonotype appeared a few times. The chain combines TRBV5-1 with TRBJ2-7; 9 positions agree with TRBD2. Trimming removed 3 bases from V and 7 bases from J; junction bases left unmatched: 14. CDR1 is SGHRS, CDR2 YFSETQ, per germline. CDR3 length: 16 amino acids. In DNA, the CDR3 is TGCGCCAGCAGCTCCCTATGGAGCGGGGGGTCGGGGGAGCAGTACTTC. Translated: CASSSLWSGGSGEQYF.

The chain employs TRBV5-1 and TRBJ2-3, with 7 bases that match TRBD1. V lost 2 bases to trimming and J lost 4 bases; unmatched junction nucleotides: 10. Germline CDR1 is SGHRS and CDR2 is YFSETQ. The CDR3 covers 16 residues. CDR3 DNA sequence: TGCGCCAGCAGCTTTGGGACAGATATTTCGGCAGATACGCAGTATTTT. Protein sequence: CASSFGTDISADTQYF. Full variable domain (rest looked up from reference TRBV5-1 and TRBJ2-3): KAGVTQTPRYLIKTRGQQVTLSCSPISGHRSVSWYQQTPGQGLQFLFEYFSETQRNKGNFPGRFSGRQFSNSRSEMNVSTLELGDSALYLCASSFGTDISADTQYFGPGTRLTVL.

A note on this clonotype: A much larger clone lies a single base off, so this may be a read error. The chain couples TRBV20-1 to TRBJ2-3, with unresolved D. The CDR3 sequence is 10 residues long. The V end was cut by 7 bases, the J end by 4 bases, with 6 bases between. CDR1 DFQATT and CDR2 SNEGSKA come from the germline V gene (reference sequence). The CDR3 spells CSDSPDTQYF. CDR3 bases: TGCAGTGATAGTCCAGATACGCAGTATTTT.

In this sample, this clonotype turned up a few times. The chain employs TRBV9 and TRBJ2-1, with a tentative D call TRBD2 (6 bases). Germline V gene sequence: CDR1 SGDLS, CDR2 YYNGEE. CDR3 length equals 15 residues. V was shortened by 4 bases and J by 1 base, with 12 bases between the two germline ends. In DNA, the CDR3 is TGTGCCAGCAGCTCCAGTAGCGGTTCCTACAATGAGCAGTTCTTC. Its protein product is CASSSSSGSYNEQFF.

The rearrangement links TRBV7-3 to TRBJ2-3; no reliable D call. From germline, CDR1 is SGHTA and CDR2 FQGTGA. This CDR3 is 15 amino acids long. Trimming left V 5 bases short and J 3 bases short, with 15 bases between. CDR3 in amino acids: CASSPRAQFTDTQYF. CDR3 sequence (DNA): TGTGCCAGCAGCCCGAGAGCTCAGTTTACAGATACGCAGTATTTT.

This clonotype was recorded many times. V is TRBV29-1 and J is TRBJ2-4; possibly TRBD1 for D (6 bases). CDR3 length equals 14 residues. With 5 bases removed from V and 7 bases from J, the gap between germline ends came to 18 bases. Per the germline V gene, CDR1 is SQVTM and CDR2 is ANQGSEA. The CDR3 sequence: CSVIRTESRNIQYF. In nucleotides, the CDR3 is TGCAGCGTTATTAGGACAGAATCGAGGAACATTCAGTACTTC. The entire variable domain, with the rest obtained from reference TRBV29-1 and TRBJ2-4, is as follows: SAVISQKPSRDICQRGTSLTIQCQVDSQVTMMFWYRQQPGQSLTLIATANQGSEATYESGFVIDKFPISRPNLTFSTLTVSNMSPEDSSIYLCSVIRTESRNIQYFGAGTRLSVL.